This T cell receptor (beta chain) was sequenced for a study of graft-versus-host responses after intestinal transplantation. Overall study context: Anti-thymocyte globulin induction, then tacrolimus and steroids for about three years, went to all recipients.

Repertoires were generated with immunoSEQ multiplex PCR, while TCRdb's copy carries only in-frame clones and drops some. Here the sample spans more than 100,000 clones, approximately 95% being singletons. Broader study findings: Detected in recipient marrow were GvH clones, some of which were first observed in ileum or blood. Individuals who had graft-donor T cell macrochimerism had allografts that showed high graft-versus-host to host-versus-graft clonal ratios.

In the case of this clone: Its antigen is unknown.

Germline CDR1 and CDR2: MDHEN and SYDVKM. This CDR3 region has 15 residues. V was clipped by 6 bases and J by 3 bases; unmatched bases: 11. This clonotype was obtained from a human donor who received an intestinal transplant. Sequences were derived from unstimulated CD8+ T cells sorted from spleen or lymph node cells, sampled before intestinal transplant. The chain employs TRBV28 and TRBJ2-7; TRBD1 agrees at 7 bases. CDR3 amino acids: CASSARQGSVYEQYF. CDR3 nucleotide sequence: TGTGCCAGCAGCGCCAGACAGGGTTCTGTCTACGAGCAGTACTTC. The whole variable domain, filled in from reference TRBV28 and TRBJ2-7, reads DVKVTQSSRYLVKRTGEKVFLECVQDMDHENMFWYRQDPGLGLRLIYFSYDVKMKEKGDIPEGYSVSREKKERFSLILESASTNQTSMYLCASSARQGSVYEQYFGPGTRLTVT.